The T cell receptor beta chain described here comes from a study of shared clonotypes between healthy human individuals. Here immunoSEQ multiplex PCR was the method, and the copy in TCRdb shows in-frame clones only, minus some. The data contain about 1,800,000 clones, approximately 95% of them singletons. CD45RO-negative, CCR7-positively selected cells formed the naive CD8 fraction, excluding terminally differentiated effector memory CD45RA+ cells. As to this clone: The antigen is undetermined.

Study-level findings and limits: A few donors had about 5% of their naive CD4 clonotypes in common.

The ends were cut back, 2 bases at V and 2 bases at J, with 17 bases in the middle. The CDR3 covers 16 residues. The germline CDR1 and CDR2 sequences are SGHRS and YFSETQ. The sequenced sample consisted of naive CD8+ T cells sorted from blood. The chain uses TRBV5-1 and TRBJ2-7; tentatively, D is TRBD2 (6 bases). The receptor's source is a man younger than 35 in good health. The CDR3 spells CASSFSSATRTYEQYF. The CDR3 bases are TGCGCCAGCAGCTTTTCGTCCGCGACTAGGACCTACGAGCAGTACTTC. Using reference TRBV5-1 and TRBJ2-7 for the parts outside the CDR3, the full variable domain is KAGVTQTPRYLIKTRGQQVTLSCSPISGHRSVSWYQQTPGQGLQFLFEYFSETQRNKGNFPGRFSGRQFSNSRSEMNVSTLELGDSALYLCASSFSSATRTYEQYFGPGTRLTVT.